This entry lists 27 T cell receptor beta chains sequenced from one sample in a study of blood T cell repertoires in COVID-19 (dated by TCRdb to 2018 to 2020). The library was built by means of the immunoSEQ multiplex PCR assay. What TCRdb holds here is the immuneACCESS table cut down to in-frame rearrangements. Part of the clones is not present; checked against another copy, under half of the missing clones reflect an unresolved V gene, and the others are unexplained. The sample data list about 35,000 clones, and approximately 90% of these were observed just once. The ten most abundant clones make up roughly 2.2% of the sample. Sequencing used peripheral blood. The receptors originated from a man aged 50 to 59 with active COVID-19.

The gene calls are TRBV7-2 and TRBJ1-1; D remains ambiguous. The germline V gene encodes CDR1 SGHTA and CDR2 FQGNSA. V was trimmed by 4 bases and J by 1 base, leaving 7 bases between them. The CDR3 sequence is 13 residues long. The CDR3 nucleotides read TGTGCCAGCAGCTCCGGGTCGAACACTGAAGCTTTCTTT. As protein: CASSSGSNTEAFF.

A note on this clone: The junction shows a germline mismatch at one end, possibly a read error. The gene calls are TRBV24-1 and TRBJ2-5; TRBD1 might be the D (6 bases). The germline V gene has CDR1 KGHDR and CDR2 SFDVKD. The CDR3 spans 15 residues. The CDR3: CATSDTAGDQETQYF. CDR3 DNA: TGTGCCACCAGTGATACCGCAGGGGACCAGGAGACCCAGTACTTC.

This clone was observed once. The chain carries TRBV7-9 and TRBJ2-1; TRBD1 is a possible D gene (6 bases). The length of the CDR3 is 13 residues. Germline CDR1 is SEHNR and CDR2 is FQNEAQ (reference sequence). Trimming removed 2 bases from V and 4 bases from J, with 6 bases in between. CDR3 DNA: TGTGCCAGCAGCTTAACAGGGTACAATGAGCAGTTCTTC. It translates to CASSLTGYNEQFF.

This sequence joins TRBV6-5 and TRBJ1-1, with D possibly matching TRBD1 (6 bases). This CDR3 comprises 15 residues. V shed 5 bases and J shed 8 bases, with 21 bases lying between them. From germline, CDR1 is MNHEY and CDR2 SVGAGI. The DNA of the CDR3 is TGTGCCAGCAGTATAGGGGGTAGGAGTCCTCTCGAAGCTTTCTTT. As protein: CASSIGGRSPLEAFF.

The genes are TRBV5-6 and TRBJ2-2, with 11 bases matching TRBD1. After removal of 6 bases from V and 8 bases from J, the junction contained 12 bases not matched to a gene. Germline CDR1 reads SGHDT; CDR2 reads YYEEEE. This CDR3 has 16 residues. The CDR3 protein is CASNLGQGAFVGELFF. CDR3 in DNA: TGTGCCAGCAACCTAGGACAGGGGGCTTTTGTGGGGGAGCTGTTTTTT.

The rearrangement joins TRBV6-6 to TRBJ2-1; D may be TRBD1 (6 bases). CDR3 length: 15 amino acids. CDR1 is MNHNY and CDR2 is SVGAGI in the germline V gene (reference sequence). The V end lost 2 bases, the J end lost 0 bases, and 8 bases lay between the germline ends. The CDR3 spells CASSYDRSSYNEQFF. CDR3 DNA sequence: TGTGCCAGCAGTTACGACAGGAGCTCCTACAATGAGCAGTTCTTC.

The chain has TRBV12-2 and TRBJ1-5. TRBV12-2 is classified as a pseudogene. The CDR3 runs to 20 residues. The CDR3 bases are TGTGCAAGTCGCTTATTTGCGGGGGGACGACCCCCTTATAGCAATCAGCCCCAGCATTTT. Protein product: CASRLFAGGRPPYSNQPQHF.

This sequence joins TRBV10-3 and TRBJ2-7; TRBD1 aligns across 9 bases. The CDR3 has 14 amino acids. The trim removed 4 bases at V and 1 base at J, leaving 2 bases unmatched. Germline V gives CDR1 ENHRY, CDR2 SYGVKD. The CDR3 sequence: CAISGGTGSYEQYF. CDR3 sequence (DNA): TGTGCCATCAGTGGCGGGACAGGGTCCTACGAGCAGTACTTC.

This CDR3 reads CASGPSGGETQYF. In nucleotides, the CDR3 is TGTGCCAGCGGTCCTAGCGGCGGCGAGACCCAGTACTTC. J is TRBJ2-5 and V is TRBV4-2; TRBD2 matches 7 bases. CDR3 size: 13 residues. Trimming at V came to 8 bases and at J to 5 bases, leaving 8 bases not matched to a gene. Germline V gene data show CDR1 as LGHNA and CDR2 as YNFKEQ.

The chain recombines TRBV27 with TRBJ2-3, with 7 positions matching TRBD1. The junction had 17 bases not matched to a gene; V was cut back by 5 bases and J by 0 bases. From germline, CDR1 is MNHEY and CDR2 SMNVEV (reference sequence). The CDR3 consists of 19 residues. The CDR3 spells CASSGTDRDQNPSTDTQYF. DNA for the CDR3: TGTGCCAGCAGTGGGACCGACAGGGACCAAAACCCAAGCACAGATACGCAGTATTTT.

CDR3 nucleotide sequence: TGTGCCAGTAGAGACAAAATGAACACTGAAGCTTTCTTT. Its protein is CASRDKMNTEAFF. The chain has TRBV19 and TRBJ1-1; unclear D gene. Germline V gene sequence: CDR1 LNHDA, CDR2 SQIVND (reference sequence). V lost 6 bases and J 0 bases, leaving 8 bases between the germline ends. The CDR3 length is 13 residues. The complete variable domain, with remaining parts taken from reference TRBV19 and TRBJ1-1, reads DGGITQSPKYLFRKEGQNVTLSCEQNLNHDAMYWYRQDPGQGLRLIYYSQIVNDFQKGDIAEGYSVSREKKESFPLTVTSAQKNPTAFYLCASRDKMNTEAFFGQGTRLTVV.

The J gene is TRBJ1-3, the V gene TRBV7-2; TRBD1 is a possible D gene (5 bases). CDR3 length: 15 amino acids. Germline values: CDR1 SGHTA, CDR2 FQGNSA. V was pared by 2 bases and J by 2 bases, with 10 bases between. The CDR3 nucleotides are TGTGCCAGCAGCTTACGTCAAGGGGCTGGAAACACCATATATTTT. Translation gives CASSLRQGAGNTIYF.

The chain has TRBV5-1 and TRBJ2-1; the match to TRBD2 covers 11 bases. Germline V lookup: CDR1 SGHRS, CDR2 YFSETQ. V shed 0 bases and J 8 bases; nucleotides not matched to a gene: 4. The CDR3 contains 15 residues. The CDR3 sequence is CASSLASGRSDEQFF. CDR3 coding DNA: TGCGCCAGCAGCTTGGCTAGCGGGAGGTCTGATGAGCAGTTCTTC.

J is TRBJ2-7 and V is TRBV5-1; no definite D call. The CDR3 covers 14 residues. The germline V gene encodes CDR1 SGHRS and CDR2 YFSETQ. V was shortened by 2 bases and J by 1 base, with 10 bases between the two germline ends. DNA for the CDR3: TGCGCCAGCAGCTTAGCGCCCGGATCCTACGAGCAGTACTTC. Amino acids: CASSLAPGSYEQYF.

Only a few counts were recorded for this clone. The chain links TRBV25-1 to TRBJ1-1, with 11 bases identical to TRBD1. With V trimmed by 4 bases and J by 5 bases, 9 bases remained unmatched. This CDR3 is 16 amino acids long. From germline, CDR1 is MGHDK and CDR2 SYGVNS. CDR3 amino acids: CASSAGTGGWKTEAFF. The CDR3 region has the DNA TGTGCCAGCAGTGCCGGGACAGGGGGATGGAAAACTGAAGCTTTCTTT.

The genes are TRBV2 and TRBJ2-1, with 11 bases matching TRBD1. The V and J ends lost 6 bases and 5 bases, in that order; junction bases with no gene match: 3. This CDR3 comprises 14 residues. CDR1 and CDR2 (germline): SNHLY, FYNNEI. The CDR3 DNA sequence: TGTGCCAGCAGGGGGGGACAGGGGGACAATGAGCAGTTCTTC. It is translated as CASRGGQGDNEQFF.

V is TRBV9 and J is TRBJ2-6, with 7 bases that match TRBD1. CDR3 length equals 18 residues. Germline CDR1 is SGDLS and CDR2 is YYNGEE. With V trimmed by 0 bases and J by 0 bases, 6 bases remained unmatched. The DNA for the CDR3 is TGTGCCAGCAGCGTAGGGGACAGAGCCTACTCTGGGGCCAACGTCCTGACTTTC. Its protein product is CASSVGDRAYSGANVLTF.

The CDR3 DNA reads as TGTGCTAGTGGTTTGGCCGCGCTAGGAGATACGCAGTATTTT. Protein product: CASGLAALGDTQYF. The rearrangement links TRBV12-5 to TRBJ2-3, with D hard to call. The V gene's germline CDR1 is LGHNT and CDR2 FRNRAP. V shed 1 base and J shed 5 bases, with 10 bases lying between them. The CDR3 is 14 residues long.

The chain is built from TRBV9 and TRBJ2-3; no firm D call. The CDR3 has 15 amino acids. Germline V gene lookup returns CDR1 SGDLS and CDR2 YYNGEE. V was pared by 0 bases and J by 0 bases, with 8 bases between. Here the CDR3 reads CASSVGLVSTDTQYF. CDR3 DNA: TGTGCCAGCAGCGTAGGGCTAGTTAGCACAGATACGCAGTATTTT.

The chain links TRBV4-3 to TRBJ2-3; a possible D gene is TRBD2 (7 bases). The CDR3 loop spans 15 amino acids. The germline CDR1 and CDR2 sequences are LGHNA and YSLEER. V was pared by 4 bases and J by 6 bases, with 17 bases between. The CDR3 is CASSPRVGGADTQYF. The DNA of the CDR3 is TGCGCCAGCAGCCCTCGGGTAGGGGGGGCGGATACGCAGTATTTT.

The CDR3 DNA is TGTGCCAGCAGTGAATCCTCCCCACTAGCGGGATTATACGAGCAGTACTTC. The encoded protein is CASSESSPLAGLYEQYF. The gene calls are TRBV2 and TRBJ2-7; TRBD2 matches 10 bases. The CDR3 spans 17 residues. Losses at the gene ends were 2 bases for V and 4 bases for J; bases not matched to a gene: 11. Germline V gene sequence: CDR1 SNHLY, CDR2 FYNNEI. The variable domain in full, with the rest retrieved from reference TRBV2 and TRBJ2-7, is EPEVTQTPSHQVTQMGQEVILRCVPISNHLYFYWYRQILGQKVEFLVSFYNNEISEKSEIFDDQFSVERPDGSNFTLKIRSTKLEDSAMYFCASSESSPLAGLYEQYFGPGTRLTVT.

With regard to this clone: A read error may produce the germline difference seen at one junction end. The V and J genes are TRBV27 and TRBJ2-5; 12 nucleotides match TRBD2. CDR3 size: 17 residues. Per the germline V gene, CDR1 is MNHEY and CDR2 is SMNVEV (reference sequence). CDR3 protein: CASSPLAGGTVQEAQYF. CDR3 nucleotide sequence: TGTGCCAGCAGTCCTCTAGCGGGGGGGACGGTACAAGAGGCCCAGTACTTC.

The chain is built from TRBV10-1 and TRBJ2-1, with D perhaps TRBD2 (5 bases). Trimming pared 6 bases from V and 6 bases from J, leaving 12 bases between. CDR1 is WNHNN, CDR2 SYGVQD, per germline (reference sequence). The CDR3 length is 13 residues. The CDR3 region has the DNA TGCGCCAGCAGCAAGGTTCGGGGCAATGAGCAGTTCTTC. It is translated as CASSKVRGNEQFF.

CDR3 region: CASNTGGRGYTF. CDR3 nucleotides: TGTGCCAGTAATACAGGGGGCCGGGGCTACACCTTC. The rearrangement joins TRBV19 to TRBJ1-2, with TRBD1 identical over 9 bases. The CDR3 spans 12 residues. Trimming cost V 7 bases and J 8 bases; bases outside gene matches: 5. The germline V gene encodes CDR1 LNHDA and CDR2 SQIVND (reference sequence).

V is TRBV11-2 and J is TRBJ2-1; TRBD1 matches 9 bases. Per germline, CDR1 SGHAT and CDR2 FQNNGV. CDR3 length: 15 residues. V shed 5 bases, J shed 7 bases, and the junction held 9 bases outside the gene matches. The CDR3 loop reads CASSGGTGLSNEQFF. CDR3 DNA: TGTGCCAGCAGCGGCGGGACAGGGTTGAGTAATGAGCAGTTCTTC.

The chain has TRBV2 and TRBJ1-1; the D is unclear. Germline V gene data show CDR1 as SNHLY and CDR2 as FYNNEI. V was clipped by 8 bases and J by 1 base, with 11 bases between them. The CDR3 is made up of 13 amino acids. CDR3 nucleotides: TGTGCCAGCCTCAGGAAACCGAACACTGAAGCTTTCTTT. This gives the protein CASLRKPNTEAFF.

The V call is TRBV9, the J call TRBJ2-1, with 14 bases matching TRBD2. With V trimmed by 0 bases and J by 7 bases, 9 bases remained unmatched. From germline, CDR1 is SGDLS and CDR2 YYNGEE. The CDR3 covers 18 residues. CDR3 residues: CASSVGIGGTSGRNEQFF. The CDR3 DNA reads TGTGCCAGCAGCGTAGGGATTGGCGGGACTAGCGGGAGAAATGAGCAGTTCTTC.